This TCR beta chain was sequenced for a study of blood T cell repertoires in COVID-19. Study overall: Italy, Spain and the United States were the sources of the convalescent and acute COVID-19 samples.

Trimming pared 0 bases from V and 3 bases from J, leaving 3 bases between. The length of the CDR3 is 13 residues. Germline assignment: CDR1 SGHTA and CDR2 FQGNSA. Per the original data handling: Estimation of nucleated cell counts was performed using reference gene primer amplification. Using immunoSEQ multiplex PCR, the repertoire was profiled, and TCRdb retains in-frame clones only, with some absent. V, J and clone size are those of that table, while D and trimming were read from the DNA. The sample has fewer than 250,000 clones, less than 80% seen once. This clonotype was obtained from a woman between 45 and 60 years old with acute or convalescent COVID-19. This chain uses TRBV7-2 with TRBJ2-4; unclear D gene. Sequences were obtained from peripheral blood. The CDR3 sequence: CASSLALKNIQYF. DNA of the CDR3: TGTGCCAGCAGCTTAGCCCTCAAAAACATTCAGTACTTC.